These 4 T cell receptor beta chains were sequenced from one sample in a study of vaccination and CD4 T cells after COVID-19. The Oncomine TCR Beta short-read assay was applied to DNA of cultured CD4+ T cells. TCRdb re-analysed the PCR reads in MiXCR, keeping a single row per CDR3 protein. The repertoire holds about 20,000 distinct CDR3 sequences, around 55% seen once, with 16% in the top ten. These TCRs are of unknown antigen specificity. The treatment here: approximately 11-day PBMC culture with coronavirus spike peptide pools or control peptides (ViraFEST assay). Sequenced: CD4+ T cells from blood, cultured in vitro. The receptors derive from a human donor who had recovered from COVID-19.

This clonotype showed up just once. The genes are TRBV2 and TRBJ2-5; 7 bases match TRBD2. Trimming cost V 6 bases and J 5 bases; bases outside gene matches: 15. This CDR3 comprises 16 residues. Looked up from germline, CDR1 is SNHLY and CDR2 is FYNNEI. The CDR3 spells CASRNGGNRFLETQYF. For the CDR3, the DNA is TGTGCCAGCAGGAACGGGGGGAATAGGTTTTTGGAGACCCAGTACTTC.

The chain couples TRBV29-1 to TRBJ2-1; D is uncertain. Trimming left V 4 bases short and J 0 bases short, with 7 bases between. Germline V gene sequence: CDR1 SQVTM, CDR2 ANQGSEA. The CDR3 sequence is 13 residues long. The CDR3 here is CSVVFPSYNEQFF. DNA of the CDR3: TGCAGCGTTGTTTTCCCCTCCTACAATGAGCAGTTCTTC.

This clonotype was counted once. In DNA form, the CDR3 reads TGTGCCAGCAGTTTATCCGGAGGCACCGGGGAGCTGTTTTTT. Its translation: CASSLSGGTGELFF. The chain couples TRBV12-3 or TRBV12-4 to TRBJ2-2; D is perhaps TRBD2 (5 bases). The CDR3 has 14 residues. Deletions cut 2 bases from V and 4 bases from J, with 8 bases between.

The chain couples TRBV6-1 to TRBJ1-3; 9 positions agree with TRBD1. The CDR3 sequence is 16 residues long. V shed 7 bases and J 0 bases; nucleotides not matched to a gene: 7. Germline V gives CDR1 MNHNS, CDR2 SASEGT. The CDR3 DNA follows: TGTGCCAGCACCGCACAGGGGGCGAACTCTGGAAACACCATATATTTT. Translating it yields CASTAQGANSGNTIYF.